These 30 T cell receptor beta chains originate from one sample sequenced in a study of T-cell memory formation after mild COVID-19 (dated by TCRdb to the early 2020s). The library relied on 5' RACE. Sequenced using an Illumina NovaSeq 6000. TCRdb ran its own pipeline on the public reads, namely fastp trimming at Q25 and MiXCR clone calling, and kept in-frame beta chains. Rows are combined by CDR3 protein, so each entry shows the most common genes and DNA. This sample holds about 170,000 distinct CDR3 sequences; about an eighth were observed only once. 2.5% to 3.5% of the sample goes to the ten largest clones. The sample comprised PBMCs or a T cell subset sorted from them (not recorded which). The receptors come from a man between 18 and 35 years old who had mild COVID-19 (a few samples of this study predate the infection). The sample titles of this study are shuffled in the database, so cell type and time point are left out; the donor was told from shared clones.

This chain links TRBV7-2 with TRBJ1-4; weak D call: TRBD1 (5 bases). The CDR3 is 16 amino acids. The germline V gene has CDR1 SGHTA and CDR2 FQGNSA. V dropped 1 base and J dropped 8 bases, with 17 bases sitting between them. In DNA, the CDR3 is TGTGCCAGCAGCTTAGGGGGTGCGGGGCCAGGAGAAAAACTGTTTTTT. This translates into CASSLGGAGPGEKLFF.

The table lists this clonotype with a few counts. This chain uses TRBV29-1 with TRBJ2-7, with a tentative D call TRBD1 (6 bases). Germline V gene lookup returns CDR1 SQVTM and CDR2 ANQGSEA. This CDR3 has 13 amino acids. CDR3 sequence reads: CRLDRFYPLEQYV. The DNA for the CDR3 is TGCAGGTTAGACAGGTTCTACCCCCTCGAGCAGTACGTC.

This clonotype was seen a handful of times. The gene calls are TRBV19 and TRBJ1-5; 11 bases are shared with TRBD1. Germline V CDR1 and CDR2: LNHDA, SQIVND (reference sequence). The V gene end was trimmed by 6 bases and the J gene end by 6 bases; junction bases not matched to a gene: 10. This CDR3 spans 16 amino acids. The chain's CDR3 is CASSHLPGQGVQPQHF. The CDR3 region has the DNA TGTGCCAGTAGCCACCTCCCGGGACAGGGGGTTCAGCCCCAGCATTTT.

The chain recombines TRBV4-2 with TRBJ1-4; the D gene is possibly TRBD1 (5 bases). The CDR3 loop spans 14 amino acids. The ends were cut back, 0 bases at V and 7 bases at J, with 9 bases in the middle. Germline CDR1 LGHNA, CDR2 YNFKEQ. The CDR3 DNA reads TGTGCCAGCAGCCAAGAGGGGCGCGGTGAAAAACTGTTTTTT. It translates to CASSQEGRGEKLFF.

The chain joins TRBV6-1 to TRBJ2-5, with D tentatively TRBD2 (5 bases). Trimming pared 4 bases from V and 4 bases from J, leaving 13 bases between. This CDR3 is built from 14 residues. Germline V gene sequence: CDR1 MNHNS, CDR2 SASEGT. The CDR3 region is CASSVTGFPETQYF. CDR3 bases: TGTGCCAGCAGTGTTACGGGATTCCCAGAGACCCAGTACTTC.

CDR3 nucleotide sequence: TGTGCCAGCAGCTTGGTTTCGCGGGCCGGTTCCAATGAGCAGTTCTTC. Translated, it gives CASSLVSRAGSNEQFF. V is TRBV7-2 and J is TRBJ2-1, with D perhaps TRBD2 (5 bases). The CDR3 contains 16 residues. V was cut by 3 bases and J by 6 bases, with 18 bases left in between. Germline-derived CDR1 and CDR2 are SGHTA and FQGNSA.

The V call is TRBV6-5, the J call TRBJ2-7; D is undetermined. The CDR3 length is 12 residues. Trimming removed 4 bases at V and 0 bases at J, with 4 bases between. Looked up from germline, CDR1 is MNHEY and CDR2 is SVGAGI. The CDR3 region has the DNA TGTGCCAGCAGTTCAAGCTCCTACGAGCAGTACGTC. Translation gives CASSSSSYEQYV.

This clonotype was detected only a few times. The J gene is TRBJ2-1, the V gene TRBV27; 7 nucleotides line up with TRBD1. Germline V gene sequence: CDR1 MNHEY, CDR2 SMNVEV (reference sequence). This CDR3 has 15 residues. The V and J ends lost 7 bases and 0 bases, in that order; junction bases with no gene match: 6. CDR3: CASTLRGNSYNEQFF. The CDR3 region has the DNA TGTGCCAGCACCCTCAGGGGGAACTCCTACAATGAGCAGTTCTTC.

In its sample, this clonotype was seen a few times. This chain links TRBV19 with TRBJ2-1; possible D gene TRBD1, 6 bases. The CDR3 contains 13 residues. Germline CDR1 LNHDA, CDR2 SQIVND (reference sequence). The CDR3 nucleotides are TGTGCTACGACAGGCTACTCCTACAATGAGCAGTTCTTC. Protein: CATTGYSYNEQFF.

V is TRBV6-4 and J is TRBJ1-1; D uncertain. Trimming shortened V by 5 bases and J by 3 bases, and 10 bases separated the two germline ends. The CDR3 is 13 amino acids. CDR1 and CDR2 from the germline V gene are MRHNA and SNTAGT. The DNA for the CDR3 is TGTGCCAGCAGTCGGGAGGTGGACACTGAAGCTTTCTTT. The encoded protein is CASSREVDTEAFF.

The chain employs TRBV18 and TRBJ2-4; perhaps TRBD2 as D (6 bases). Trimming stripped 0 bases from V and 8 bases from J, with 14 bases between. Germline values: CDR1 KGHSH, CDR2 LQKENI. This CDR3 region has 15 residues. The CDR3 region has the DNA TGTGCCAGCTCACCACCGGCGGGGAGACGCGACATTCAGTACTTC. Translating gives CASSPPAGRRDIQYF.

This clonotype has more than one count but fewer than ten. The V and J genes are TRBV11-2 and TRBJ1-5; 10 bases are a match to TRBD1. Germline trimming cut 3 bases from V and 7 bases from J; bases unmatched to any gene: 3. CDR1 and CDR2 from the germline V gene are SGHAT and FQNNGV. The CDR3 sequence is 14 residues long. This CDR3 reads CASSLTGGWQPQHF. In nucleotides, the CDR3 is TGTGCCAGCAGCTTGACAGGGGGCTGGCAGCCCCAGCATTTT.

A few counts support this clonotype. V gene TRBV20-1 combines with J gene TRBJ1-4; possibly TRBD1 for D (5 bases). Looked up from germline, CDR1 is DFQATT and CDR2 is SNEGSKA (reference sequence). V lost 3 bases, J lost 0 bases, and 8 bases lay in between. CDR3 size: 14 residues. CDR3 bases: TGCAGTGCTAGGTTGGGGGCAACTAATGAAAAACTGTTTTTT. This codes for CSARLGATNEKLFF.

This clonotype came up a few times. This sequence joins TRBV4-2 and TRBJ2-1; 8 nucleotides agree with TRBD1. The CDR3 contains 16 residues. The germline CDR1 and CDR2 sequences are LGHNA and YNFKEQ. V trimming: 1 base; J trimming: 2 bases; junction bases outside the gene matches: 4. CDR3 sequence (DNA): TGTGCCAGCAGCCAAGGGACAGGGATAGCCTACAATGAGCAGTTCTTC. As protein: CASSQGTGIAYNEQFF.

This clonotype came up many times. The V gene is TRBV5-1, the J gene TRBJ2-7; 8 bases are shared with TRBD1. Germline trimming cut 0 bases from V and 5 bases from J; bases unmatched to any gene: 1. In germline, CDR1 is SGHRS, CDR2 YFSETQ. The CDR3 is made up of 13 amino acids. The CDR3 reads CASSLDRGNEQYV. CDR3 bases: TGCGCCAGCAGCTTGGACAGGGGGAACGAGCAGTACGTC.

This clonotype has at least ten counts. The chain recombines TRBV7-8 with TRBJ1-6, with TRBD1 identical over 7 bases. The CDR3 has 17 residues. The germline gives CDR1 SGHVS, CDR2 FQNEAQ. V trimming: 5 bases; J trimming: 1 base; junction bases outside the gene matches: 8. The CDR3 DNA reads TGTGCCAGCAGCCCGCGGACAGGAGGATCCTATAATTCACCCCTCCACTTT. Protein: CASSPRTGGSYNSPLHF. The whole variable domain, remainder taken from reference TRBV7-8 and TRBJ1-6, is GAGVSQSPRYKVAKRGQDVALRCDPISGHVSLFWYQQALGQGPEFLTYFQNEAQLDKSGLPSDRFFAERPEGSVSTLKIQRTQQEDSAVYLCASSPRTGGSYNSPLHFGNGTRLTVT.

This clonotype came up many times. The V call is TRBV29-1, the J call TRBJ2-1, with 10 nucleotides matching TRBD1. CDR1 is SQVTM, CDR2 ANQGSEA, per germline. Germline trimming cut 4 bases from V and 3 bases from J; bases unmatched to any gene: 0. This CDR3 has 13 amino acids. In DNA, the CDR3 is TGCAGCGTTGGGACAGGGGGCTACAATGAGCAGTTCTTC. Its protein product is CSVGTGGYNEQFF.

The genes are TRBV20-1 and TRBJ1-1; D may be TRBD1 (6 bases). There are 14 residues in the CDR3. V dropped 4 bases and J dropped 1 base, with 13 bases sitting between them. Germline assignment: CDR1 DFQATT and CDR2 SNEGSKA (reference sequence). CDR3: CSAIPGHWNTEAFF. The CDR3 nucleotides are TGCAGTGCTATCCCGGGACACTGGAACACTGAAGCTTTCTTT.

This clonotype was picked up many times. The V and J genes are TRBV20-1 and TRBJ1-2, with a weak D call TRBD1 (6 bases). The CDR3 is made up of 13 amino acids. CDR1 is DFQATT, CDR2 SNEGSKA, per germline (reference sequence). The V and J ends lost 0 bases and 8 bases respectively, with 13 bases between them. The CDR3 DNA sequence: TGCAGTGCTAGAGATTCCGGGGGCCTCGGCTACACCTTC. Its translation: CSARDSGGLGYTF.

This clonotype occurred a few times. This chain links TRBV4-1 with TRBJ2-5; D assignment may be TRBD1 or TRBD2 (5 bases each). Germline CDR1 reads MGHRA; CDR2 reads YSYEKL. The CDR3 runs to 12 residues. Deletions cut 3 bases from V and 7 bases from J, with 9 bases between. CDR3 nucleotides: TGCGCCAGCAGCCATTATGGGGGGACCCAGTACTTC. Amino acid sequence: CASSHYGGTQYF.

This clonotype was detected only a few times. The J gene is TRBJ1-1, the V gene TRBV7-2, with TRBD1 as a possible D gene (5 bases). CDR1 SGHTA and CDR2 FQGNSA come from the germline V gene. There are 12 residues in the CDR3. The V gene lost 5 bases and the J gene lost 6 bases, with 10 bases spanning the gap. The chain's CDR3 is CASSRRQPEAFF. The DNA of the CDR3 is TGTGCCAGCAGCCGCCGACAGCCTGAAGCTTTCTTT.

The rearrangement joins TRBV20-1 to TRBJ1-3; TRBD1 is a possible D gene (6 bases). Between the trimmed V and J ends, which lost 5 bases and 4 bases, there was a span of 12 bases. The CDR3 contains 13 residues. Germline lookup yields CDR1 DFQATT and CDR2 SNEGSKA (reference sequence). CDR3 sequence (DNA): TGCAGTGCTTTAAATCAGGGGGGAAACACCATATATTTT. Its protein is CSALNQGGNTIYF.

For this clonotype: A single base separates this from a much larger clone, so it may be a read error. This chain links TRBV18 with TRBJ2-7, with no clear D. CDR1 and CDR2 from the germline V gene are KGHSH and LQKENI. Trimming shortened V by 7 bases and J by 0 bases, and 4 bases separated the two germline ends. The CDR3 length is 11 residues. CDR3 coding DNA: TGTGCCAGCTACCCCTCCTACGAGCAGTACTTC. Protein product: CASYPSYEQYF.

The chain joins TRBV9 to TRBJ1-3, with unresolved D. The CDR3 consists of 16 residues. V lost 0 bases, J lost 0 bases, and 10 bases lay in between. CDR1 is SGDLS and CDR2 is YYNGEE in the germline V gene. The CDR3 sequence: CASSVDNRFSGNTIYF. In DNA, the CDR3 is TGTGCCAGCAGCGTAGATAACCGGTTCTCTGGAAACACCATATATTTT.

The CDR3 bases are TGTGCCAGCAGTGAAGAGGGGATGGATCTCTATGGCTACACCTTC. The encoded protein is CASSEEGMDLYGYTF. This chain joins TRBV2 and TRBJ1-2; tentative D call: TRBD1 (5 bases). V was pared by 1 base and J by 4 bases, with 13 bases between. Germline-derived CDR1 and CDR2 are SNHLY and FYNNEI. The CDR3 runs to 15 residues. The full variable domain, its missing parts supplied by reference TRBV2 and TRBJ1-2, is EPEVTQTPSHQVTQMGQEVILRCVPISNHLYFYWYRQILGQKVEFLVSFYNNEISEKSEIFDDQFSVERPDGSNFTLKIRSTKLEDSAMYFCASSEEGMDLYGYTFGSGTRLTVV.

This clonotype was seen a few times. DNA for the CDR3: TGTGCCAGCAGTGAATGGAGGGTCGAGCAGTACTTC. Translation gives CASSEWRVEQYF. The chain joins TRBV6-1 to TRBJ2-7, with a weak D call TRBD2 (6 bases). Germline V lookup: CDR1 MNHNS, CDR2 SASEGT. The CDR3 is made up of 12 amino acids. Trimming left V 2 bases short and J 6 bases short, with 8 bases between.

This clonotype was recorded a few times. The V and J genes are TRBV2 and TRBJ2-3; 9 bases are a match to TRBD1. After removal of 6 bases from V and 4 bases from J, the junction contained 5 bases not matched to a gene. Germline-derived CDR1 and CDR2 are SNHLY and FYNNEI. This CDR3 spans 14 amino acids. This CDR3 is CASRDRGSADTQYF. CDR3 in DNA: TGTGCCAGCAGGGACAGGGGAAGCGCAGATACGCAGTATTTT.

V is TRBV20-1 and J is TRBJ2-5; TRBD2 agrees at 9 bases. The length of the CDR3 is 17 residues. V trimming: 3 bases; J trimming: 0 bases; junction bases outside the gene matches: 11. Germline CDR1 and CDR2: DFQATT and SNEGSKA (reference sequence). The CDR3 bases are TGCAGTGCTAGTGATCCCCAGGGACTAGCACACCAAGAGACCCAGTACTTC. Protein sequence: CSASDPQGLAHQETQYF.

This chain joins TRBV9 and TRBJ2-2, with TRBD2 matching 11 bases. The CDR3 consists of 17 residues. Germline V gene sequence: CDR1 SGDLS, CDR2 YYNGEE. The V and J ends lost 0 bases and 6 bases, in that order; junction bases with no gene match: 7. The CDR3 DNA sequence: TGTGCCAGCAGCGTAGGTGGTAGCGGGGGGGCCGCCGGGGAGCTGTTTTTT. As protein: CASSVGGSGGAAGELFF.

The J gene is TRBJ2-7, the V gene TRBV9, with 11 bases lining up with TRBD2. The V gene end was trimmed by 3 bases and the J gene end by 3 bases; junction bases not matched to a gene: 5. The CDR3 loop spans 15 amino acids. Looked up from germline, CDR1 is SGDLS and CDR2 is YYNGEE. CDR3 sequence: CASSAGGTSGYEQYF. DNA for the CDR3: TGTGCCAGCAGCGCGGGAGGGACTAGCGGCTACGAGCAGTACTTC. The complete variable domain, with remaining parts taken from reference TRBV9 and TRBJ2-7, reads DSGVTQTPKHLITATGQRVTLRCSPRSGDLSVYWYQQSLDQGLQFLIQYYNGEERAKGNILERFSAQQFPDLHSELNLSSLELGDSALYFCASSAGGTSGYEQYFGPGTRLTVT.